This T cell receptor (beta chain) was obtained from a study of early T cells in non-severe SARS-CoV-2 infection. The study, taken as a whole, reports: Matching results from VDJdb favored anti-spike CD8 responses, leaving private and CD4 specificities undetected.

V lost 7 bases and J lost 1, with 13 bases in between. The CDR3 totals 14 residues. Per the germline V gene, CDR1 is SNHLY and CDR2 is FYNNEI. This clonotype was detected only a few times. Its antigen is unknown. TCRdb re-derived calls from the 5' RACE reads in MiXCR, one entry per CDR3 protein. Among around 100,000 distinct CDR3 sequences, around 12% were seen once, and the ten largest hold roughly 6.3%. V gene TRBV2 combines with J gene TRBJ1-1; tentatively, D is TRBD1 (5 bases). The origin of this receptor is an adult who was a healthcare worker with PCR-confirmed SARS-CoV-2 infection or an uninfected control (not recorded which). Source material: whole blood. CDR3 coding DNA: TGTGCCAGCACGGCAGGGCCTGGGAACACTGAAGCTTTCTTT. Encoded protein: CASTAGPGNTEAFF.